Below are 24 T cell receptor beta chains sequenced from a single sample in a study of blood T cell repertoires in COVID-19. Repertoires were generated with immunoSEQ multiplex PCR, while TCRdb's copy carries only in-frame clones and drops some. The sample consists of roughly 570,000 clones, 85% to 90% of them appearing once. Sequencing used peripheral blood. These receptors were taken from a woman between 45 and 65 years old with COVID-19, enrolled during active disease.

The gene calls are TRBV5-4 and TRBJ2-2; D perhaps matches TRBD1 (5 bases). This CDR3 has 15 residues. Germline V lookup: CDR1 SGHNT, CDR2 YYREEE (reference sequence). The V end lost 3 bases, the J end lost 1 base, and 10 bases lay between the germline ends. Here the CDR3 reads CASSSFQGNTGELFF. The CDR3 DNA reads TGTGCCAGCAGCTCATTTCAGGGGAACACCGGGGAGCTGTTTTTT.

The count of this clone is one. CDR3 loop: CASSRQPDYGYTF. In DNA, the CDR3 is TGTGCCAGCAGTAGACAGCCTGACTATGGCTACACCTTC. The chain has TRBV6-5 and TRBJ1-2; a weak D match, TRBD1 (5 bases). The germline V gene has CDR1 MNHEY and CDR2 SVGAGI. The CDR3 runs to 13 residues. The V gene lost 5 bases and the J gene lost 3 bases, with 10 bases spanning the gap.

In its sample, this clone was seen once. This chain links TRBV28 with TRBJ1-4; D possibly corresponds to TRBD1 (5 bases). The length of the CDR3 is 17 residues. Per germline, CDR1 MDHEN and CDR2 SYDVKM. V dropped 4 bases and J dropped 2 bases, with 17 bases sitting between them. CDR3 in amino acids: CASSSLYRGYTNEKLFF. The CDR3 DNA is TGTGCCAGCAGTTCCCTTTACCGGGGGTACACTAATGAAAAACTGTTTTTT. Together with reference TRBV28 and TRBJ1-4, the CDR3 gives the full variable domain: DVKVTQSSRYLVKRTGEKVFLECVQDMDHENMFWYRQDPGLGLRLIYFSYDVKMKEKGDIPEGYSVSREKKERFSLILESASTNQTSMYLCASSSLYRGYTNEKLFFGSGTQLSVL.

This chain uses TRBV9 with TRBJ2-1; the D gene is possibly TRBD2 (5 bases). In germline, CDR1 is SGDLS, CDR2 YYNGEE. The CDR3 length is 13 residues. Trimming took 4 bases from V and 10 from J, leaving 15 bases between them. CDR3 sequence (DNA): TGTGCCAGCAGCTCCGACGTTTGGGAGGAGCAGTTCTTC. This encodes CASSSDVWEEQFF.

As DNA, the CDR3 is TGCGCCAGCAGCTTCGGGGGTAATTCACCCCTCCACTTT. Its protein product is CASSFGGNSPLHF. This chain links TRBV5-1 with TRBJ1-6, with D possibly TRBD1 on 5 matching bases. Germline V gene sequence: CDR1 SGHRS, CDR2 YFSETQ. V gave up 2 bases and J gave up 6 bases, with 6 bases separating them. The CDR3 has 13 amino acids. Full variable domain (outside the CDR3, taken from reference TRBV5-1 and TRBJ1-6): KAGVTQTPRYLIKTRGQQVTLSCSPISGHRSVSWYQQTPGQGLQFLFEYFSETQRNKGNFPGRFSGRQFSNSRSEMNVSTLELGDSALYLCASSFGGNSPLHFGNGTRLTVT.

This chain links TRBV19 with TRBJ1-3; no clear D gene. This CDR3 spans 14 amino acids. Per germline, CDR1 LNHDA and CDR2 SQIVND (reference sequence). V lost 10 bases to trimming and J lost 7 bases, with 20 bases between them. The CDR3: CATRETRHPNTIYF. DNA of the CDR3: TGTGCCACTCGGGAAACTAGACACCCCAACACCATATATTTT.

The chain is built from TRBV30 and TRBJ2-3; 10 bases fit TRBD2. Per germline, CDR1 GTSNPN and CDR2 SVGIG (reference sequence). J was trimmed by 6 bases and V by 0 bases; bases with no gene match: 9. The CDR3 contains 16 residues. CDR3 coding DNA: TGTGCCTGGAGTGTAGGGCTAGCGGGGGAGGCGGATACGCAGTATTTT. Protein: CAWSVGLAGEADTQYF. Together with reference TRBV30 and TRBJ2-3, the CDR3 gives the full variable domain: SQTIHQWPATLVQPVGSPLSLECTVEGTSNPNLYWYRQAAGRGLQLLFYSVGIGQISSEVPQNLSASRPQDRQFILSSKKLLLSDSGFYLCAWSVGLAGEADTQYFGPGTRLTVL.

The V and J genes are TRBV7-8 and TRBJ2-7; the D gene is possibly TRBD2 (5 bases). CDR1 is SGHVS and CDR2 is FQNEAQ in the germline V gene. The ends were cut back, 0 bases at V and 5 bases at J, with 20 bases in the middle. This CDR3 contains 17 residues. The CDR3 here is CASSLAWTLQGSDEQYF. CDR3 nucleotides: TGTGCCAGCAGCTTAGCGTGGACTCTCCAAGGATCGGACGAGCAGTACTTC.

The rearrangement uses TRBV6-6 and TRBJ2-5; TRBD1 is a possible D gene (5 bases). V lost 4 bases and J lost 0, with 9 bases in between. CDR1 is MNHNY and CDR2 is SVGAGI in the germline V gene (reference sequence). There are 14 residues in the CDR3. DNA for the CDR3: TGTGCCAGCAGTTTAGACAGCTACCAAGAGACCCAGTACTTC. Amino acid sequence: CASSLDSYQETQYF.

The CDR3 region has the DNA TGTGCCAGCAGCGGCGGGGGCCCCAGGCCCCAGCATTTT. It yields the protein CASSGGGPRPQHF. The chain recombines TRBV7-8 with TRBJ1-5, with a tentative D call TRBD1 (6 bases). Trimming removed 5 bases from V and 9 bases from J, with 14 bases in between. CDR3 size: 13 residues. Germline V gives CDR1 SGHVS, CDR2 FQNEAQ.

Comments on this clone: The sample holds other DNA sequences that translate to the same CDR3. The chain employs TRBV11-2 and TRBJ2-5, with D maybe TRBD2 (6 bases). Germline CDR1 and CDR2: SGHAT and FQNNGV. V dropped 1 base and J dropped 3 bases, with 6 bases sitting between them. The CDR3 loop spans 13 amino acids. The CDR3 DNA follows: TGTGCCAGCAGCTTAGGCGGGAAAGAGACCCAGTACTTC. Amino acids: CASSLGGKETQYF. Complete variable domain (other parts from reference TRBV11-2 and TRBJ2-5): EAGVAQSPRYKIIEKRQSVAFWCNPISGHATLYWYQQILGQGPKLLIQFQNNGVVDDSQLPKDRFSAERLKGVDSTLKIQPAKLEDSAVYLCASSLGGKETQYFGPGTRLLVL.

The genes are TRBV5-6 and TRBJ1-2; 7 bases map to TRBD1. CDR1 is SGHDT and CDR2 is YYEEEE in the germline V gene. The CDR3 is 15 amino acids. V was pared by 2 bases and J by 4 bases, with 8 bases of the junction left unmatched. The CDR3 DNA sequence: TGTGCCAGCAGCTTTTATGACAGGGAGGTCTATGGCTACACCTTC. Residues: CASSFYDREVYGYTF.

The V gene is TRBV3-1 (or the pseudogene TRBV3-2), the J gene TRBJ2-2, with 12 bases matching TRBD2. The length of the CDR3 is 16 residues. V trimming: 4 bases; J trimming: 1 base; junction bases outside the gene matches: 1. Looked up from germline, CDR1 is LGHDT and CDR2 is YNNKEL (reference sequence). The CDR3 region has the DNA TGTGCCAGCAGCCCGGGACTAGCGGGGAACACCGGGGAGCTGTTTTTT. Amino acids: CASSPGLAGNTGELFF.

The chain has TRBV2 and TRBJ2-1; 7 bases fit TRBD1. Trimming took 3 bases from V and 7 from J; bases not matched to a gene: 12. The length of the CDR3 is 16 residues. Germline assignment: CDR1 SNHLY and CDR2 FYNNEI. This CDR3 reads CASSDDRGGSKNEQFF. The CDR3 DNA is TGTGCCAGCAGTGATGATAGAGGGGGCAGTAAGAATGAGCAGTTCTTC.

This clone was detected once. The V gene is TRBV5-6, the J gene TRBJ2-7; D gene unclear. This CDR3 region has 14 residues. Germline CDR1 SGHDT, CDR2 YYEEEE. V was pared by 0 bases and J by 4 bases, with 11 bases between. In DNA, the CDR3 is TGTGCCAGCAGCTTGGGGGCAGGTCGATACGAGCAGTACTTC. Amino acid sequence: CASSLGAGRYEQYF.

Regarding this clone: The sample contains more than one DNA sequence encoding this CDR3. The genes are TRBV7-3 and TRBJ1-2, with TRBD1 as a possible D gene (5 bases). The V and J ends lost 5 bases and 4 bases respectively, with 11 bases between them. Germline V lookup: CDR1 SGHTA, CDR2 FQGTGA. This CDR3 is built from 13 residues. The CDR3 loop reads CASSPGGSYGYTF. The CDR3 DNA sequence: TGTGCCAGCAGCCCGGGGGGAAGCTATGGCTACACCTTC. The variable domain in full, completed from reference TRBV7-3 and TRBJ1-2, reads GAGVSQTPSNKVTEKGKYVELRCDPISGHTALYWYRQSLGQGPEFLIYFQGTGAADDSGLPNDRFFAVRPEGSVSTLKIQRTERGDSAVYLCASSPGGSYGYTFGSGTRLTVV.

V usage is TRBV4-1 and J usage is TRBJ2-2, with TRBD2 matching 8 bases. The CDR3 contains 17 residues. V was clipped by 4 bases and J by 0 bases; unmatched bases: 7. Per the germline V gene, CDR1 is MGHRA and CDR2 is YSYEKL. The CDR3 reads CASSRPLAGTNTGELFF. In DNA form, the CDR3 reads TGCGCCAGCAGCCGACCCCTAGCGGGTACGAACACCGGGGAGCTGTTTTTT.

This clone is a singleton in its sample. V and J are TRBV28 and TRBJ2-7, with TRBD2 as a possible D gene (5 bases). The V end was cut by 7 bases, the J end by 6 bases, with 22 bases between. CDR1 MDHEN and CDR2 SYDVKM come from the germline V gene. This CDR3 is 15 amino acids long. The CDR3, as DNA: TGTGCCAGCATCAACCGAGGGCAGAACCCTACCGAGCAGTACTTC. It encodes CASINRGQNPTEQYF.

This chain links TRBV21-1 with TRBJ2-3; the table's D call TRBD1 went unverified against the DNA. TRBV21-1 is a pseudogene. The CDR3 consists of 14 residues. The CDR3 region has the DNA TGTGCCAGCAGCAAAGGCGAGACACCAGATACGCAGTATTTT. This gives the protein CASSKGETPDTQYF.

This sequence joins TRBV4-1 and TRBJ1-5; no firm D call. This CDR3 is built from 14 residues. V was clipped by 4 bases and J by 4 bases, with 11 bases between them. From germline, CDR1 is MGHRA and CDR2 YSYEKL. This CDR3 reads CASSPGAGNQPQHF. The CDR3 DNA follows: TGCGCCAGCAGCCCAGGAGCGGGTAATCAGCCCCAGCATTTT.

The chain has TRBV9 and TRBJ1-3, with no clear D. The CDR3 contains 15 residues. Trimming removed 4 bases at V and 4 bases at J, with 15 bases between. The V gene's germline CDR1 is SGDLS and CDR2 YYNGEE. CDR3 sequence: CASSPPPGLGNTIYF. In DNA, the CDR3 is TGTGCCAGCAGCCCTCCCCCTGGTCTAGGAAACACCATATATTTT. Full variable domain (missing parts from reference TRBV9 and TRBJ1-3): DSGVTQTPKHLITATGQRVTLRCSPRSGDLSVYWYQQSLDQGLQFLIQYYNGEERAKGNILERFSAQQFPDLHSELNLSSLELGDSALYFCASSPPPGLGNTIYFGEGSWLTVV.

The CDR3 loop is CASSLEGVQPQHF. The DNA of the CDR3 is TGTGCCAGCAGTTTAGAAGGGGTTCAGCCCCAGCATTTT. V gene TRBV28 combines with J gene TRBJ1-5; maybe TRBD1 (5 bases). The length of the CDR3 is 13 residues. V was trimmed by 2 bases and J by 6 bases, leaving 8 bases between them. Germline CDR1 reads MDHEN; CDR2 reads SYDVKM.

J is TRBJ1-3 and V is TRBV5-1; D gene uncertain. This CDR3 is built from 14 residues. V shed 0 bases and J shed 4 bases, with 8 bases lying between them. The germline CDR1 and CDR2 sequences are SGHRS and YFSETQ. The CDR3 DNA reads TGCGCCAGCAGCTTGGCAGGATTCGGAAACACCATATATTTT. It translates to CASSLAGFGNTIYF.

V and J are TRBV7-7 and TRBJ2-5; 8 bases map to TRBD1. Germline V gene lookup returns CDR1 SSHAT and CDR2 FNYEAQ (reference sequence). The trim removed 5 bases at V and 4 bases at J, leaving 6 bases unmatched. The CDR3 is 14 residues long. CDR3 DNA: TGTGCCAGCAGCAGAGACAGGGGCGGAGAGACCCAGTACTTC. Its protein is CASSRDRGGETQYF.